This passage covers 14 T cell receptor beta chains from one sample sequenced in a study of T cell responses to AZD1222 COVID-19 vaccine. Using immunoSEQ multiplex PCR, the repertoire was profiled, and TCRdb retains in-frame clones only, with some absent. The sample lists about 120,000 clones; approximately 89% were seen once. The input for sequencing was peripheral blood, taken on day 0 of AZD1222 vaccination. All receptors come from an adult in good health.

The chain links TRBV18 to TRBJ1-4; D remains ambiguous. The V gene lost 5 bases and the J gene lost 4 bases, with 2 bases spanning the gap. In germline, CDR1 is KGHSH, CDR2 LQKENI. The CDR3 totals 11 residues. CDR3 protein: CASSDNEKLFF. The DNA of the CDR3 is TGTGCCAGCTCAGATAATGAAAAACTGTTTTTT.

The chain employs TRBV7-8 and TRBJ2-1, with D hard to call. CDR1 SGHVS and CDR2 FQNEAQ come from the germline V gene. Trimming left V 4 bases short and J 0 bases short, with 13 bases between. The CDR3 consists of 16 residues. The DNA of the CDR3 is TGTGCCAGCAGCTACCAAGCCCTCAGCTCCTACAATGAGCAGTTCTTC. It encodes CASSYQALSSYNEQFF.

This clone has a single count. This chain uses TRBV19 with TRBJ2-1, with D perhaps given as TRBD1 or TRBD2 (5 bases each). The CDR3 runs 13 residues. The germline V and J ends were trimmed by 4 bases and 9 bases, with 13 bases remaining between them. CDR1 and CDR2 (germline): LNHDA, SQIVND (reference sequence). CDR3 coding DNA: TGTGCCAGTAGTACGGGACCCGAAACTGAGCAGTTCTTC. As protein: CASSTGPETEQFF. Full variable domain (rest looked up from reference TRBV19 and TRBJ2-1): DGGITQSPKYLFRKEGQNVTLSCEQNLNHDAMYWYRQDPGQGLRLIYYSQIVNDFQKGDIAEGYSVSREKKESFPLTVTSAQKNPTAFYLCASSTGPETEQFFGPGTRLTVL.

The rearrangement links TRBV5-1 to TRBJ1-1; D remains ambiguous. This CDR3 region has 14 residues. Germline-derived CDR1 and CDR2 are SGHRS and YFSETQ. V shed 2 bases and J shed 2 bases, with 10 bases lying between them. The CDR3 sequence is CASSFDTYNTEAFF. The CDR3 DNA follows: TGCGCCAGCAGCTTCGACACATACAACACTGAAGCTTTCTTT.

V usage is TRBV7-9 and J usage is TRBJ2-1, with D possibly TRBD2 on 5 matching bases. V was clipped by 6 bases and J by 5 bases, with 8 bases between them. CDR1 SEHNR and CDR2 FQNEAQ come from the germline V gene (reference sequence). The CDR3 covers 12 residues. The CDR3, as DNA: TGTGCCAGCAGTTTCGGGGACAATGAGCAGTTCTTC. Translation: CASSFGDNEQFF.

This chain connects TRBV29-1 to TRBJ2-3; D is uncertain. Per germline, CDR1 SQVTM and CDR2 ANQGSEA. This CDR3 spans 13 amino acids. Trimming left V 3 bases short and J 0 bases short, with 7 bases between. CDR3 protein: CSVEKGSTDTQYF. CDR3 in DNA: TGCAGCGTTGAGAAGGGTAGCACAGATACGCAGTATTTT.

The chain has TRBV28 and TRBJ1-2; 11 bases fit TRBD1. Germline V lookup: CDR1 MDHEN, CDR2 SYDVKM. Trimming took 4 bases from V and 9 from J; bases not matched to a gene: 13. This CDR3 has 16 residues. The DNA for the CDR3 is TGTGCCAGCAGTTCGAACTCCGGACAGGGGGCGTCGAGCTACACCTTC. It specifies CASSSNSGQGASSYTF.

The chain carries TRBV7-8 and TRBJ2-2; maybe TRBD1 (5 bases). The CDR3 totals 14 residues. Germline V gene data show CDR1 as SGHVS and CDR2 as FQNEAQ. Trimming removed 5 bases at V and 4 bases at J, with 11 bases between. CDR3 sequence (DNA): TGTGCCAGCAGCGCGGCCCAGGGCACCGGGGAGCTGTTTTTT. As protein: CASSAAQGTGELFF.

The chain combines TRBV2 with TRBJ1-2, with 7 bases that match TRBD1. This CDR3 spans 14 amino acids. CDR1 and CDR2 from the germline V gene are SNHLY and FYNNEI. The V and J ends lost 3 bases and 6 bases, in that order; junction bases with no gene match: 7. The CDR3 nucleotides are TGTGCCAGCAGTGAGGCAGGGGGTATAGATGGCTACACCTTC. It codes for CASSEAGGIDGYTF.

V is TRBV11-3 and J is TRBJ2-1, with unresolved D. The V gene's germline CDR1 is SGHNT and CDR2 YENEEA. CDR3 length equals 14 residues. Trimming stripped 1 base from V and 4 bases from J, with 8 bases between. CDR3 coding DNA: TGTGCCAGCAGCTTAGCCGCTTCTTACAATGAGCAGTTCTTC. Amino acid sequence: CASSLAASYNEQFF.

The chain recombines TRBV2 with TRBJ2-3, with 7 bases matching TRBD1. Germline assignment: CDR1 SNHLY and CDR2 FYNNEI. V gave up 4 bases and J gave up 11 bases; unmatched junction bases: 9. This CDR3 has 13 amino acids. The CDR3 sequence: CASSGGQTLLQYF. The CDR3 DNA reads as TGTGCCAGCAGTGGGGGACAGACGCTCCTGCAGTATTTT. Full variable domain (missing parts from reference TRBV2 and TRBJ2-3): EPEVTQTPSHQVTQMGQEVILRCVPISNHLYFYWYRQILGQKVEFLVSFYNNEISEKSEIFDDQFSVERPDGSNFTLKIRSTKLEDSAMYFCASSGGQTLLQYFGPGTRLTVL.

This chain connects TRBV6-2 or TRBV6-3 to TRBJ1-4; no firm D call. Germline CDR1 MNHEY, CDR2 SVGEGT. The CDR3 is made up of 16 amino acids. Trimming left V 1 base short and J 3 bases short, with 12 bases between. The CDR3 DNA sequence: TGTGCCAGCAGTTACTTGGACGGTTACCCTAATGAAAAACTGTTTTTT. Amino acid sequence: CASSYLDGYPNEKLFF.

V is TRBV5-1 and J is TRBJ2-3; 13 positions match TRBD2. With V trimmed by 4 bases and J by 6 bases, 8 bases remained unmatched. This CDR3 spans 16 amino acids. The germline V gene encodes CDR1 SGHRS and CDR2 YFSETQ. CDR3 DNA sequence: TGCGCCAGCAGCCTTGAAGGACTAGCGGGGGTGGATACGCAGTATTTT. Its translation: CASSLEGLAGVDTQYF.

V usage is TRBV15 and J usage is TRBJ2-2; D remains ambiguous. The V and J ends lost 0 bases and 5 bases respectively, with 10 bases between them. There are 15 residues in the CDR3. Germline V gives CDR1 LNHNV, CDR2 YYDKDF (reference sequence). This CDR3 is CATSRDIVPTGELFF. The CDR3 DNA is TGTGCCACCAGCAGAGACATCGTACCGACCGGGGAGCTGTTTTTT.